Many counts were recorded for the clone carrying this T cell receptor (beta chain). The antigen is undetermined. These data come from a study of blood T cells in healthy people across ages. General study results and limits: Higher diversity, along with more naive CD4+ cells, distinguished long-lived donors from aged donors.

For the second PCR, which ran for about 6 to 11 cycles, a sample-barcoded 5' primer and a J-beta primer mix were used. TCRdb recomputed calls from the 5' RACE reads with MiXCR, one row per CDR3 protein. The data contain fewer than 1 million distinct CDR3 sequences, around 45% of them singletons. V shed 1 base and J shed 4 bases, with 6 bases lying between them. The CDR3 is 12 residues long. The germline gives CDR1 SQVTM, CDR2 ANQGSEA. This receptor was taken from a man aged 60 to 69 in good health. The V and J genes are TRBV29-1 and TRBJ2-3, with D tentatively TRBD1 (5 bases). The sequencing input was blood. CDR3 loop: CSVEGQSDTQYF. The CDR3 DNA reads TGCAGCGTTGAAGGACAGTCAGATACGCAGTATTTT.